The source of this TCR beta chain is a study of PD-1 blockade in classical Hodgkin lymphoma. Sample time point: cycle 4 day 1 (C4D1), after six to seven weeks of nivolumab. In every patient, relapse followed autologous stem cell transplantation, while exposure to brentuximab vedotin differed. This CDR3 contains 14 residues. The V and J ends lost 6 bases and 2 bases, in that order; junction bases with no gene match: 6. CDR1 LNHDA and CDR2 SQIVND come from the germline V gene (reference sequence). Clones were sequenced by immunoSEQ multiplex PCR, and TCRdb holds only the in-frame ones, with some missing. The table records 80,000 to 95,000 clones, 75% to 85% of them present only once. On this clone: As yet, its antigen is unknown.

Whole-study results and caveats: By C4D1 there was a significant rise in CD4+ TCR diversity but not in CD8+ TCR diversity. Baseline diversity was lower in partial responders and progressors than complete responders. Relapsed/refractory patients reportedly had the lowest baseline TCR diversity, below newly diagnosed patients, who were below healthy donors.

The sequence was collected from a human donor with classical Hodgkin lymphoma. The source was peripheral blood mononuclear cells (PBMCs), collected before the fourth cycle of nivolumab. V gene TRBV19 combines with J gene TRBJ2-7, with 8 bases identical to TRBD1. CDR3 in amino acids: CASSHRGSTYEQYF. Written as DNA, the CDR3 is TGTGCCAGTAGCCACAGGGGGTCTACCTACGAGCAGTACTTC. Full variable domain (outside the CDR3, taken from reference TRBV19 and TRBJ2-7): DGGITQSPKYLFRKEGQNVTLSCEQNLNHDAMYWYRQDPGQGLRLIYYSQIVNDFQKGDIAEGYSVSREKKESFPLTVTSAQKNPTAFYLCASSHRGSTYEQYFGPGTRLTVT.